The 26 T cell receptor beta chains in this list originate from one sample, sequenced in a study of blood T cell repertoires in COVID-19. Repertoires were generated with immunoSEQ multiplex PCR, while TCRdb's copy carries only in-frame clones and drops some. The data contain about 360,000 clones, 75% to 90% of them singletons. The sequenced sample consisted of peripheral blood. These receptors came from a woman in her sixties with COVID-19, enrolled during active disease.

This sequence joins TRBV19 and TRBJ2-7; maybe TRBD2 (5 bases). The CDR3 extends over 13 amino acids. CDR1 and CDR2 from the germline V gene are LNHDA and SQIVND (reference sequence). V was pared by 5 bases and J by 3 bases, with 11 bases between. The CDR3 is CASSLRENYEQYF. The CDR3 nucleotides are TGTGCCAGTAGTCTTAGGGAGAACTACGAGCAGTACTTC.

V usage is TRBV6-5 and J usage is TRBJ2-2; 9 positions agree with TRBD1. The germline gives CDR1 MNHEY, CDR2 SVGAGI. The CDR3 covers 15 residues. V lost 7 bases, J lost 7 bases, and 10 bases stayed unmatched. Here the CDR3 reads CASTKGQGEGGELFF. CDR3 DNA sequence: TGTGCCAGCACCAAGGGACAGGGTGAAGGCGGGGAGCTGTTTTTT.

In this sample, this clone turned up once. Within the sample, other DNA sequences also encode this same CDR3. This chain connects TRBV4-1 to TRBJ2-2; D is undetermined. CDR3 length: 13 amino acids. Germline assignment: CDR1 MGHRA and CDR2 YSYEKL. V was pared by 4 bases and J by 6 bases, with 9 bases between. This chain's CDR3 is CASSPAAAGELFF. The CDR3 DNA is TGCGCCAGCAGCCCTGCGGCCGCCGGGGAGCTGTTTTTT.

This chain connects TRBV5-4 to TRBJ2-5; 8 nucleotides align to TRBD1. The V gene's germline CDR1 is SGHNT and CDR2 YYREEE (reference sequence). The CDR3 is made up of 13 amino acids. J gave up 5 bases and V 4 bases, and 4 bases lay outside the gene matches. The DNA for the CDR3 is TGTGCCAGCAGCCCGGACAGGGAGGAGACCCAGTACTTC. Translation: CASSPDREETQYF.

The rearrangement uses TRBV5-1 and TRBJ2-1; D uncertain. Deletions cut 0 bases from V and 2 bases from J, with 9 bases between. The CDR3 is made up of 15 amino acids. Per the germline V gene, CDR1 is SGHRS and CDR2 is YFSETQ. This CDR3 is CASSLVAQAYNEQFF. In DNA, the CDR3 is TGCGCCAGCAGCTTGGTAGCACAAGCCTACAATGAGCAGTTCTTC.

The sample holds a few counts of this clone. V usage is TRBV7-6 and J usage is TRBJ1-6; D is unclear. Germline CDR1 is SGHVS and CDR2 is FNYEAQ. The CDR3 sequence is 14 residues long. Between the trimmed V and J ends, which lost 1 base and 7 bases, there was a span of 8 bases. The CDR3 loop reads CASSLVRTNSPLHF. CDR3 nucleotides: TGTGCCAGCAGCTTAGTTCGTACAAATTCACCCCTCCACTTT.

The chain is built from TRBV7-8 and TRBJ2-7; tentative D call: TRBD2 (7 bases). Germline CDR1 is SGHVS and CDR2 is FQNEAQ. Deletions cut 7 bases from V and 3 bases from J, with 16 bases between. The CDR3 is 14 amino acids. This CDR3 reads CASTRGGGLYEQYF. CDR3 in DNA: TGTGCCAGCACCAGGGGAGGGGGGCTCTACGAGCAGTACTTC.

CDR3 residues: CASSQPGTGDYGYTF. DNA for the CDR3: TGCGCCAGCAGCCAACCGGGGACAGGGGACTATGGCTACACCTTC. The chain has TRBV4-1 and TRBJ1-2, with 10 positions matching TRBD1. The V gene end was trimmed by 2 bases and the J gene end by 3 bases; junction bases not matched to a gene: 3. The CDR3 has 15 residues. Per the germline V gene, CDR1 is MGHRA and CDR2 is YSYEKL.

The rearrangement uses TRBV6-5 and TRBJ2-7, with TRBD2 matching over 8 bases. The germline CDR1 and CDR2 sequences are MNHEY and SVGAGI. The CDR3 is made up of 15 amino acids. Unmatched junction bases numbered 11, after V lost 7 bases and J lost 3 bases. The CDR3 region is CASNLALRGGYEQYF. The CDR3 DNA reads TGTGCCAGCAATTTAGCGCTCCGGGGGGGCTACGAGCAGTACTTC.

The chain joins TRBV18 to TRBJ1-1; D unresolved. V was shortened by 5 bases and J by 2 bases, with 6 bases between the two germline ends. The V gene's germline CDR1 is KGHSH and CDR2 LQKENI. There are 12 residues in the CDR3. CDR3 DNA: TGTGCCAGCTCAGGAGGAAACACTGAAGCTTTCTTT. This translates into CASSGGNTEAFF.

CDR3 nucleotide sequence: TGTGCCAGCAGCCAAGATAGGGCGGGACGGACGACGGGACGGGAGACCCAGTACTTC. Translation: CASSQDRAGRTTGRETQYF. The genes are TRBV3-1 (or the pseudogene TRBV3-2) and TRBJ2-5; maybe TRBD2 (6 bases). V shed 0 bases and J shed 5 bases, with 25 bases lying between them. CDR3 size: 19 residues. Germline V gene lookup returns CDR1 LGHDT and CDR2 YNNKEL (reference sequence).

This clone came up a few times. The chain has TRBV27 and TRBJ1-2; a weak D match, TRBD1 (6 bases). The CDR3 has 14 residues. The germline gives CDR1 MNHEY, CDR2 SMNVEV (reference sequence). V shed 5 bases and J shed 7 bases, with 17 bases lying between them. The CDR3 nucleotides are TGTGCCAGCAGTACAAGACAGGTCGGTCGTGGCTACACCTTC. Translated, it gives CASSTRQVGRGYTF.

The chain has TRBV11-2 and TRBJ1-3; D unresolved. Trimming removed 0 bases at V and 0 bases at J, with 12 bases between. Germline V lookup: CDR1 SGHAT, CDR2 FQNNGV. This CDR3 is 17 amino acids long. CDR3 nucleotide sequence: TGTGCCAGCAGCTTAGAGGGCATCCTGTTCTCTGGAAACACCATATATTTT. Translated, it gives CASSLEGILFSGNTIYF.

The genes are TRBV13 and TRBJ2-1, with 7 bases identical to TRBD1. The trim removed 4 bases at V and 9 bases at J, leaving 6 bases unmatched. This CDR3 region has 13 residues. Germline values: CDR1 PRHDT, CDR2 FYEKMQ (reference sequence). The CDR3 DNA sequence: TGTGCCAGCAGCTGGTCAGGGGGATCTGAGCAGTTCTTC. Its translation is CASSWSGGSEQFF.

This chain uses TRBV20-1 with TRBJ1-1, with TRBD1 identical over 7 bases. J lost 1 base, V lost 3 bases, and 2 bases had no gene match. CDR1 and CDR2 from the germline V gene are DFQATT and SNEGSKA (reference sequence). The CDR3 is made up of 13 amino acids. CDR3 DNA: TGCAGTGCTAGTCGACAGGGGAACACTGAAGCTTTCTTT. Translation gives CSASRQGNTEAFF.

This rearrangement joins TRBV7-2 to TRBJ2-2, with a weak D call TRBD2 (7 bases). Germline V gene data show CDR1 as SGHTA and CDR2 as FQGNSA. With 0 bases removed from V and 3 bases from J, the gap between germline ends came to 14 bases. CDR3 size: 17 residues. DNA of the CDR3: TGTGCCAGCAGCTTAGCAGCCGGGGGGCCTGACACCGGGGAGCTGTTTTTT. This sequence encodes CASSLAAGGPDTGELFF.

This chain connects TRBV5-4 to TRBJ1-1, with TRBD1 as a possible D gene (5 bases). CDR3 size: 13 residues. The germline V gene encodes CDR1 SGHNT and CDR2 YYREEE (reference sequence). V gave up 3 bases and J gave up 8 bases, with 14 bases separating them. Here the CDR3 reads CASSSGRHREAFF. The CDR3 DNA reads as TGTGCCAGCAGCTCAGGGAGGCACAGAGAAGCTTTCTTT. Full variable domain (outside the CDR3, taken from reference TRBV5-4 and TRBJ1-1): ETGVTQSPTHLIKTRGQQVTLRCSSQSGHNTVSWYQQALGQGPQFIFQYYREEENGRGNFPPRFSGLQFPNYSSELNVNALELDDSALYLCASSSGRHREAFFGQGTRLTVV.

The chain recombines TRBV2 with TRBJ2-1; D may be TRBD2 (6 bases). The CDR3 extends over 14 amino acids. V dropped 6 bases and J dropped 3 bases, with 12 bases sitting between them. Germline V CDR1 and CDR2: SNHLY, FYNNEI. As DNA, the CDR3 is TGTGCCAGCAGCGGGGATAGCGGCTACAATGAGCAGTTCTTC. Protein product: CASSGDSGYNEQFF.

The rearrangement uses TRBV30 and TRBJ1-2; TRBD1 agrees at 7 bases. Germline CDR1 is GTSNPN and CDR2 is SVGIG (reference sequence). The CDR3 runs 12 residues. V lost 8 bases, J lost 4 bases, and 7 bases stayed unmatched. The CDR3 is CAKAGGGYGYTF. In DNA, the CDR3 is TGTGCCAAAGCAGGGGGAGGCTATGGCTACACCTTC.

CDR3 DNA sequence: TGTGCCAGCAGTCCGGGACAGGGGGTTTTCTATGGCTACACCTTC. Translating gives CASSPGQGVFYGYTF. The chain uses TRBV27 and TRBJ1-2; 11 nucleotides agree with TRBD1. V lost 5 bases to trimming and J lost 4 bases; unmatched junction nucleotides: 6. CDR1 MNHEY and CDR2 SMNVEV come from the germline V gene (reference sequence). This CDR3 is 15 amino acids long.

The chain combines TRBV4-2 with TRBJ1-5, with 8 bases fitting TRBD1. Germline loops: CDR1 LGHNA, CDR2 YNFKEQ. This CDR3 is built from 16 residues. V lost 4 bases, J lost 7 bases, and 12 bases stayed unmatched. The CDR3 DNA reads TGTGCCAGCAGCCCCGACCGAACAGGGGGTTTCCAGCCCCAGCATTTT. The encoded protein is CASSPDRTGGFQPQHF.

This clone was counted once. CDR3 sequence (DNA): TGTGCCAGCTCACTAGACATGGGAGCTTTGAACACTGAAGCTTTCTTT. The encoded protein is CASSLDMGALNTEAFF. The chain recombines TRBV18 with TRBJ1-1; no firm D call. CDR1 and CDR2 from the germline V gene are KGHSH and LQKENI. This CDR3 comprises 16 residues. V lost 4 bases and J 0 bases, leaving 15 bases between the germline ends. The full variable domain, in which reference TRBV18 and TRBJ1-1 provide the parts outside the CDR3, is NAGVMQNPRHLVRRRGQEARLRCSPMKGHSHVYWYRQLPEEGLKFMVYLQKENIIDESGMPKERFSAEFPKEGPSILRIQQVVRGDSAAYFCASSLDMGALNTEAFFGQGTRLTVV.

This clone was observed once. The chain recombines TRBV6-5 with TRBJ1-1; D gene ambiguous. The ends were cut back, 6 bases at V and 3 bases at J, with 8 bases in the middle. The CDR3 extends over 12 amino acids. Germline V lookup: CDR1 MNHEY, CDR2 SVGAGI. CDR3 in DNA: TGTGCCAGCAGGTGGGCCGACACTGAAGCTTTCTTT. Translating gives CASRWADTEAFF.

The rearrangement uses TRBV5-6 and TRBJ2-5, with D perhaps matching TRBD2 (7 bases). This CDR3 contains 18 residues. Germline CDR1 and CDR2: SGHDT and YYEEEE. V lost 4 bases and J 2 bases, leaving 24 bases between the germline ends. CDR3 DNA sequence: TGTGCCAGCAGCCACAGTAGGGGGGGAGCAGGTAGACAAGAGACCCAGTACTTC. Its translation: CASSHSRGGAGRQETQYF.

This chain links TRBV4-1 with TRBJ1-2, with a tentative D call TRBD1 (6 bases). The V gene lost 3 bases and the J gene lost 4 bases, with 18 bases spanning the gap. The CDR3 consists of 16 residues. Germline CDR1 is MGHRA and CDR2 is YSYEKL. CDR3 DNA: TGCGCCAGCAGCCACGATACAATCGGGACAACCTATGGCTACACCTTC. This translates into CASSHDTIGTTYGYTF.

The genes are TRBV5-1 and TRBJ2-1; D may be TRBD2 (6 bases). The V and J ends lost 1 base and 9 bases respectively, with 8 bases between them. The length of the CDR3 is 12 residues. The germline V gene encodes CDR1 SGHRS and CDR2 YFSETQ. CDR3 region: CASSLLGGEQFF. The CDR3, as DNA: TGCGCCAGCAGCTTGTTGGGAGGTGAGCAGTTCTTC.